The present T cell receptor beta chain was sequenced within a study of shared clonotypes between healthy human individuals. Roughly 200 ng DNA, 30,000 or so T cell genomes, went into each sorted-subset replicate PCR. Profiling relied on immunoSEQ multiplex PCR, and the TCRdb table lists in-frame clones only, not all of them. Of 2 million to 3 million clones in the sample, roughly nine tenths were seen once. This TCR came from a man aged 18 to 35 in good health. Sequenced input: naive CD4+ T cells sorted from blood. This sample's subset: CD45RA+ positively selected.

CDR3 bases: TGTGCTAGTGGACGGGGCTCTGGAAACACCATATATTTT. Its protein is CASGRGSGNTIYF. The chain is built from TRBV12-5 and TRBJ1-3; D unclear. The CDR3 contains 13 residues. Germline loops: CDR1 LGHNT, CDR2 FRNRAP. The ends were cut back, 6 bases at V and 0 bases at J, with 6 bases in the middle.